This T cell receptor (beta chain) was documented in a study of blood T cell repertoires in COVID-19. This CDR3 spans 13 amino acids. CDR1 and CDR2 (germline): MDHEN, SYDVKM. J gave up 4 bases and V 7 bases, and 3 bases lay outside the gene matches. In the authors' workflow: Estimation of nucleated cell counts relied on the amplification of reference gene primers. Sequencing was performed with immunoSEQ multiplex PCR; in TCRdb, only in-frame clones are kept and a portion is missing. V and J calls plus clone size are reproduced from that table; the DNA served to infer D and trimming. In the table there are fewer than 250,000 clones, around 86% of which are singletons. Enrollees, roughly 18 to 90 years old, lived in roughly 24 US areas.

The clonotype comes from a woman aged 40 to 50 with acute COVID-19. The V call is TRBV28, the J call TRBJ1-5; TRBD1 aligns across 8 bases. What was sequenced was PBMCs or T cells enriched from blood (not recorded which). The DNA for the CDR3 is TGTGCCAGCAATACAGGGGGTAATCAGCCCCAGCATTTT. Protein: CASNTGGNQPQHF. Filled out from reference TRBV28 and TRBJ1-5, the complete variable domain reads DVKVTQSSRYLVKRTGEKVFLECVQDMDHENMFWYRQDPGLGLRLIYFSYDVKMKEKGDIPEGYSVSREKKERFSLILESASTNQTSMYLCASNTGGNQPQHFGDGTRLSIL.